The 3 T cell receptor beta chains below were found in one sample sequenced in a study of identical twins. TCRdb itself ran the 5' RACE reads through MiXCR, one entry per CDR3 protein. The sample shows 500,000 or so distinct CDR3 sequences, 20% to 25% of them seen only once. A further study also used this sample, focusing on T cells expressing NK-cell markers.

Specimen: CD4+ T cells sorted from blood. Receptors originate from a woman aged 18 to 35 in good health.

For the CDR3, the DNA is TGTGCCAGCAGCTTAGATGCGAGAGGGGACACCTTC. Its protein product is CASSLDARGDTF. The chain links TRBV11-2 to TRBJ1-2, with a tentative D call TRBD1 (5 bases). The CDR3 covers 12 residues. The V gene lost 0 bases and the J gene lost 12 bases, with 11 bases spanning the gap. Germline V CDR1 and CDR2: SGHAT, FQNNGV.

The rearrangement links TRBV20-1 to TRBJ1-6; tentatively, D is TRBD1 (5 bases). In germline, CDR1 is DFQATT, CDR2 SNEGSKA (reference sequence). V was trimmed by 3 bases and J by 7 bases, leaving 10 bases between them. The CDR3 sequence is 13 residues long. The CDR3 here is CSARGPNNSPLHF. The CDR3 bases are TGCAGTGCTAGGGGACCGAACAATTCACCCCTCCACTTT.

The chain has TRBV18 and TRBJ2-6; 10 positions match TRBD1. V lost 3 bases and J lost 0; bases outside the gene matches: 2. The length of the CDR3 is 17 residues. In germline, CDR1 is KGHSH, CDR2 LQKENI. The CDR3 here is CASSPGQGNSGANVLTF. In DNA form, the CDR3 reads TGTGCCAGCTCACCGGGACAGGGGAACTCTGGGGCCAACGTCCTGACTTTC.